The 27 T cell receptor beta chains in this list originate from one sample, sequenced in a study of T cell responses to AZD1222 COVID-19 vaccine. TCRdb's table, derived via immunoSEQ multiplex PCR, lists solely in-frame clones and lacks some. This table holds around 140,000 clones, approximately 84% found once. Material: peripheral blood, obtained on day 0 of AZD1222 vaccination. The origin of the receptors is an adult in good health.

The rearrangement links TRBV9 to TRBJ2-3, with no clear D. The germline V and J ends were trimmed by 4 bases and 2 bases, with 11 bases remaining between them. The germline CDR1 and CDR2 sequences are SGDLS and YYNGEE. CDR3 size: 14 residues. The CDR3 reads CASSPFTHTDTQYF. The CDR3 DNA sequence: TGTGCCAGCAGCCCCTTCACACACACAGATACGCAGTATTTT.

The chain links TRBV19 to TRBJ1-1; D remains ambiguous. Trimming shortened V by 5 bases and J by 4 bases, and 20 bases separated the two germline ends. The length of the CDR3 is 16 residues. Germline V CDR1 and CDR2: LNHDA, SQIVND (reference sequence). CDR3 coding DNA: TGTGCCAGTAGTCTCCTCTCCTCCTTAGGTCGCACTGAAGCTTTCTTT. Protein product: CASSLLSSLGRTEAFF. The full variable domain, rest sourced from reference TRBV19 and TRBJ1-1, is DGGITQSPKYLFRKEGQNVTLSCEQNLNHDAMYWYRQDPGQGLRLIYYSQIVNDFQKGDIAEGYSVSREKKESFPLTVTSAQKNPTAFYLCASSLLSSLGRTEAFFGQGTRLTVV.

This clone was detected a few times. This chain uses TRBV6-5 with TRBJ1-1; 9 nucleotides agree with TRBD1. Germline V gene lookup returns CDR1 MNHEY and CDR2 SVGAGI. The CDR3 is 14 residues long. The V and J ends lost 0 bases and 5 bases, in that order; junction bases with no gene match: 1. Here the CDR3 DNA reads TGTGCCAGCAGTTACTCGGACAGGGGTACTGAAGCTTTCTTT. It yields the protein CASSYSDRGTEAFF.

There are a few counts of this clone. DNA for the CDR3: TGTGCCAGCAGCTTAGGGTACTGGATGGATGGCTACACCTTC. Protein product: CASSLGYWMDGYTF. The gene calls are TRBV7-2 and TRBJ1-2; D uncertain. V shed 1 base and J shed 6 bases, with 12 bases lying between them. The CDR3 sequence is 14 residues long. Germline loops: CDR1 SGHTA, CDR2 FQGNSA.

This clone was seen only a few times. The chain has TRBV5-8 and TRBJ2-1; 7 bases match TRBD2. The CDR3 has 12 residues. Trimming at V came to 3 bases and at J to 13 bases, leaving 7 bases not matched to a gene. The V gene's germline CDR1 is SGHTS and CDR2 YDEGEE. CDR3 sequence reads: CASSWGGEFQFF. In nucleotides, the CDR3 is TGTGCCAGCAGCTGGGGGGGGGAGTTCCAGTTCTTC.

This clone was observed a handful of times. This chain connects TRBV4-2 to TRBJ2-2; D could derive from TRBD1 or TRBD2 (5 bases each). The germline V gene has CDR1 LGHNA and CDR2 YNFKEQ. Trimming pared 1 base from V and 9 bases from J, leaving 12 bases between. The CDR3 contains 14 residues. The CDR3 region is CASSQGDVSRELFF. The CDR3 DNA reads as TGTGCCAGCAGCCAAGGGGACGTTTCTAGGGAGCTGTTTTTT.

This chain joins TRBV14 and TRBJ2-7, with 10 bases identical to TRBD1. V gave up 4 bases and J gave up 2 bases; unmatched junction bases: 5. CDR1 and CDR2 (germline): SGHDN, FVKESK. The CDR3 length is 15 residues. The CDR3 DNA reads TGTGCCAGCAGCCGAACGGGGACAGGGGCCTACGAGCAGTACTTC. Residues: CASSRTGTGAYEQYF.

The sample holds one count of this clone. The genes are TRBV14 and TRBJ2-5; perhaps TRBD2 as D (6 bases). Germline V gene data show CDR1 as SGHDN and CDR2 as FVKESK. V lost 7 bases and J 7 bases, leaving 16 bases between the germline ends. The CDR3 has 13 amino acids. CDR3 in amino acids: CASTGDLSGTQYF. CDR3 coding DNA: TGTGCCAGCACGGGGGATTTGAGCGGGACCCAGTACTTC. Drawing the rest from reference TRBV14 and TRBJ2-5, the complete variable domain is EAGVTQFPSHSVIEKGQTVTLRCDPISGHDNLYWYRRVMGKEIKFLLHFVKESKQDESGMPNNRFLAERTGGTYSTLKVQPAELEDSGVYFCASTGDLSGTQYFGPGTRLLVL.

J is TRBJ1-2 and V is TRBV20-1; D ambiguous. Germline V gene data show CDR1 as DFQATT and CDR2 as SNEGSKA (reference sequence). There are 16 residues in the CDR3. The V end lost 3 bases, the J end lost 8 bases, and 25 bases lay between the germline ends. Here the CDR3 reads CSASDPRRGGVGGYTF. In DNA form, the CDR3 reads TGCAGTGCTAGTGACCCCCGACGCGGTGGGGTCGGCGGCTACACCTTC.

The CDR3 DNA sequence: TGCGCCAGCAGCCGCGGACAGGGGTACTACGAGCAGTACTTC. This sequence encodes CASSRGQGYYEQYF. This rearrangement joins TRBV5-1 to TRBJ2-7; 9 bases map to TRBD1. Germline V CDR1 and CDR2: SGHRS, YFSETQ. The CDR3 consists of 14 residues. With 4 bases clipped from V and 3 bases from J, the junction kept 5 bases outside the gene matches. The full variable domain, completed using reference TRBV5-1 and TRBJ2-7, is KAGVTQTPRYLIKTRGQQVTLSCSPISGHRSVSWYQQTPGQGLQFLFEYFSETQRNKGNFPGRFSGRQFSNSRSEMNVSTLELGDSALYLCASSRGQGYYEQYFGPGTRLTVT.

The chain is built from TRBV4-3 and TRBJ2-7, with 13 bases lining up with TRBD2. V lost 3 bases and J lost 2; bases outside the gene matches: 7. This CDR3 has 17 residues. From germline, CDR1 is LGHNA and CDR2 YSLEER. CDR3 loop: CASSQKTSGGTPYEQYF. For the CDR3, the DNA is TGCGCCAGCAGCCAGAAGACTAGCGGGGGGACTCCCTACGAGCAGTACTTC.

The CDR3 is CASSPSRARRSTYNEQFF. CDR3 nucleotides: TGTGCCAGCTCACCAAGTAGAGCCCGCAGATCGACCTACAATGAGCAGTTCTTC. The gene calls are TRBV18 and TRBJ2-1; no reliable D call. This CDR3 contains 18 residues. The V and J ends lost 2 bases and 2 bases respectively, with 19 bases between them. CDR1 and CDR2 (germline): KGHSH, LQKENI.

The rearrangement joins TRBV6-5 to TRBJ1-2; 9 bases are a match to TRBD1. V was pared by 4 bases and J by 8 bases, with 14 bases of the junction left unmatched. Per germline, CDR1 MNHEY and CDR2 SVGAGI. The CDR3 runs to 16 residues. CDR3 sequence (DNA): TGTGCCAGCAGTTCGTCCGGGACAGGGCCCTCGGGGGGCTACACCTTC. Translating it yields CASSSSGTGPSGGYTF.

The chain uses TRBV28 and TRBJ1-2, with D possibly being TRBD1 (5 bases). This CDR3 is 18 amino acids long. Germline V gene lookup returns CDR1 MDHEN and CDR2 SYDVKM. V shed 5 bases and J shed 5 bases, with 27 bases lying between them. This chain's CDR3 is CASSVRRGEQDWGYGYTF. CDR3 nucleotide sequence: TGTGCCAGCAGTGTTCGCCGGGGAGAACAGGATTGGGGTTATGGCTACACCTTC.

This rearrangement joins TRBV19 to TRBJ1-1; D unresolved. Germline values: CDR1 LNHDA, CDR2 SQIVND (reference sequence). The V end was cut by 2 bases, the J end by 3 bases, with 10 bases between. The CDR3 consists of 14 residues. The CDR3 is CASSIPGLDTEAFF. CDR3 bases: TGTGCCAGTAGTATACCGGGTTTGGACACTGAAGCTTTCTTT.

J is TRBJ2-7 and V is TRBV7-9, with 8 nucleotides matching TRBD1. This CDR3 comprises 16 residues. Germline CDR1 is SEHNR and CDR2 is FQNEAQ (reference sequence). Trimming removed 5 bases from V and 1 base from J; junction bases left unmatched: 10. Here the CDR3 reads CASSHSGQGKSYEQYF. The CDR3 DNA sequence: TGTGCCAGCAGCCACTCAGGACAGGGCAAGTCCTACGAGCAGTACTTC.

V is TRBV10-3 and J is TRBJ2-1, with 8 bases lining up with TRBD1. The J segment lost 4 bases and the V segment lost 7 bases, leaving 6 bases of the junction unmatched. CDR1 ENHRY and CDR2 SYGVKD come from the germline V gene. The CDR3 totals 14 residues. In DNA form, the CDR3 reads TGTGCCATCACTCGGACAGGGAGGTACAATGAGCAGTTCTTC. It specifies CAITRTGRYNEQFF.

The J gene is TRBJ2-2, the V gene TRBV5-1, with D perhaps assigned TRBD1 or TRBD2 (6 bases each). The CDR3 length is 16 residues. The V end was cut by 3 bases, the J end by 4 bases, with 16 bases between. Germline V gives CDR1 SGHRS, CDR2 YFSETQ. The CDR3 here is CASSWAGAGGTGELFF. The CDR3 coding sequence is TGCGCCAGCAGCTGGGCAGGGGCCGGGGGCACCGGGGAGCTGTTTTTT. Supplemented by reference TRBV5-1 and TRBJ2-2, the full variable domain reads KAGVTQTPRYLIKTRGQQVTLSCSPISGHRSVSWYQQTPGQGLQFLFEYFSETQRNKGNFPGRFSGRQFSNSRSEMNVSTLELGDSALYLCASSWAGAGGTGELFFGEGSRLTVL.

This clone came up once. This chain connects TRBV11-2 to TRBJ2-1, with D tentatively TRBD1 or TRBD2 (5 bases each). The CDR3 extends over 13 amino acids. The germline V gene has CDR1 SGHAT and CDR2 FQNNGV. V was trimmed by 11 bases and J by 1 base, leaving 12 bases between them. In nucleotides, the CDR3 is TGTGCCGCGTCGGGGCAATCCTACAATGAGCAGTTCTTC. Its translation: CAASGQSYNEQFF.

The rearrangement uses TRBV19 and TRBJ1-2, with TRBD1 matching over 7 bases. This CDR3 is 15 amino acids long. CDR1 LNHDA and CDR2 SQIVND come from the germline V gene (reference sequence). The trim removed 8 bases at V and 3 bases at J, leaving 12 bases unmatched. The CDR3 coding sequence is TGTGCCAGTGCTGACAGGGCAGGGGGGTACTATGGCTACACCTTC. It is translated as CASADRAGGYYGYTF. The complete variable domain, with remaining parts taken from reference TRBV19 and TRBJ1-2, reads DGGITQSPKYLFRKEGQNVTLSCEQNLNHDAMYWYRQDPGQGLRLIYYSQIVNDFQKGDIAEGYSVSREKKESFPLTVTSAQKNPTAFYLCASADRAGGYYGYTFGSGTRLTVV.

This clone was observed a few times. The chain carries TRBV28 and TRBJ1-1, with a tentative D call TRBD1 (6 bases). The CDR3 covers 14 residues. The V gene lost 5 bases and the J gene lost 11 bases, with 21 bases spanning the gap. Germline assignment: CDR1 MDHEN and CDR2 SYDVKM. The CDR3 spells CASSKGGQTFEAFF. The CDR3 DNA reads as TGTGCCAGCAGTAAGGGGGGTCAGACCTTTGAGGCTTTCTTT. The full variable domain, rest sourced from reference TRBV28 and TRBJ1-1, is DVKVTQSSRYLVKRTGEKVFLECVQDMDHENMFWYRQDPGLGLRLIYFSYDVKMKEKGDIPEGYSVSREKKERFSLILESASTNQTSMYLCASSKGGQTFEAFFGQGTRLTVV.

The V and J genes are TRBV6-5 and TRBJ1-5; D is unclear. Trimming pared 6 bases from V and 5 bases from J, leaving 11 bases between. The CDR3 has 13 residues. The V gene's germline CDR1 is MNHEY and CDR2 SVGAGI. CDR3 DNA: TGTGCCAGCAGCGTCGGGGTTTATCAGCCCCAGCATTTT. Its protein is CASSVGVYQPQHF.

V and J are TRBV28 and TRBJ1-1; D not resolved. Germline values: CDR1 MDHEN, CDR2 SYDVKM. CDR3 length equals 15 residues. The V and J ends lost 2 bases and 1 base respectively, with 11 bases between them. The CDR3 reads CASSLEGLGNTEAFF. The CDR3 DNA is TGTGCCAGCAGTTTAGAGGGCCTGGGGAACACTGAAGCTTTCTTT.

This chain links TRBV5-1 with TRBJ2-3, with D tentatively TRBD1 or TRBD2 (5 bases each). CDR3 length: 14 residues. Trimming took off 0 bases at V and 0 bases at J, with 5 bases between the two ends. Per germline, CDR1 SGHRS and CDR2 YFSETQ. The CDR3 region has the DNA TGCGCCAGCAGCTTGGGGGACAGCACAGATACGCAGTATTTT. This encodes CASSLGDSTDTQYF. The variable domain in full, completed from reference TRBV5-1 and TRBJ2-3, reads KAGVTQTPRYLIKTRGQQVTLSCSPISGHRSVSWYQQTPGQGLQFLFEYFSETQRNKGNFPGRFSGRQFSNSRSEMNVSTLELGDSALYLCASSLGDSTDTQYFGPGTRLTVL.

This clone was counted between two and nine times. V usage is TRBV11-2 and J usage is TRBJ2-5; D is possibly TRBD1 (6 bases). Between the trimmed V and J ends, which lost 1 base and 4 bases, there was a span of 13 bases. In germline, CDR1 is SGHAT, CDR2 FQNNGV. CDR3 size: 15 residues. The CDR3 DNA follows: TGTGCCAGCAGCTTAGTAGGCCAGGGGACAGAGACCCAGTACTTC. It codes for CASSLVGQGTETQYF. Complete variable domain (other parts from reference TRBV11-2 and TRBJ2-5): EAGVAQSPRYKIIEKRQSVAFWCNPISGHATLYWYQQILGQGPKLLIQFQNNGVVDDSQLPKDRFSAERLKGVDSTLKIQPAKLEDSAVYLCASSLVGQGTETQYFGPGTRLLVL.

The chain joins TRBV5-6 to TRBJ2-2; 9 bases match TRBD2. This CDR3 comprises 17 residues. V lost 2 bases, J lost 0 bases, and 5 bases stayed unmatched. CDR1 is SGHDT, CDR2 YYEEEE, per germline. The CDR3 DNA reads TGTGCCAGCAGCTTAACACTAGCGGGCGCGAACACCGGGGAGCTGTTTTTT. It translates to CASSLTLAGANTGELFF.

In its sample, this clone was seen a few times. The J gene is TRBJ2-1, the V gene TRBV7-9, with 8 bases that match TRBD1. The J segment lost 6 bases and the V segment lost 5 bases, leaving 12 bases of the junction unmatched. The CDR3 runs 16 residues. Germline V lookup: CDR1 SEHNR, CDR2 FQNEAQ (reference sequence). CDR3 amino acids: CASSPLGQGSLNEQFF. Written as DNA, the CDR3 is TGTGCCAGCAGCCCCCTAGGACAGGGTTCCCTCAATGAGCAGTTCTTC.